What follows are 22 T cell receptor beta chains derived from one specimen sequenced in a study of T cells after yellow fever vaccination. TCRdb re-called the 5' RACE reads with MiXCR, one entry per CDR3 protein. The table lists about 340,000 distinct CDR3 sequences, roughly 8.7% of them singletons. The source was PBMCs, collected on the day of the first yellow fever vaccination. These receptor sequences come from a man between 18 and 29 years old who received the YFV17D yellow fever vaccine.

This clonotype was seen a few times. V is TRBV7-2 and J is TRBJ2-7; 9 bases agree with TRBD1. The V and J ends lost 4 bases and 3 bases, in that order; junction bases with no gene match: 7. This CDR3 is 15 amino acids long. CDR1 and CDR2 from the germline V gene are SGHTA and FQGNSA. The CDR3 DNA is TGTGCCAGCAGCTCGACCGGGACAGGGAACTACGAGCAGTACTTC. Its protein product is CASSSTGTGNYEQYF.

Turning to this clonotype: One end of the junction is discordant with germline, which a read error may explain. This rearrangement joins TRBV12-3 or TRBV12-4 to TRBJ1-6; D ambiguous. The CDR3 has 13 amino acids. Here the CDR3 reads CASVPGLSSPLRF. The CDR3 DNA reads TGTGCCAGCGTTCCGGGTTTGAGTTCACCCCTCCGCTTT.

Written as DNA, the CDR3 is TGTGCCAGCAGTGTGGGACAGGGGTATCCTCCAGGTACGCAGTATTTT. As protein: CASSVGQGYPPGTQYF. The chain is built from TRBV6-1 and TRBJ2-3; 10 bases fit TRBD1. Germline trimming cut 4 bases from V and 8 bases from J; bases unmatched to any gene: 12. The CDR3 contains 16 residues. Germline V gene sequence: CDR1 MNHNS, CDR2 SASEGT.

This rearrangement joins TRBV4-1 to TRBJ1-2, with no clear D. V shed 5 bases and J shed 3 bases, with 16 bases lying between them. This CDR3 spans 15 amino acids. Germline V gene data show CDR1 as MGHRA and CDR2 as YSYEKL. The CDR3 loop reads CASSGVNLRDYGYTF. The CDR3 nucleotides read TGCGCCAGCAGCGGGGTGAACTTACGGGACTATGGCTACACCTTC.

This clonotype was seen only a few times. The J gene is TRBJ2-1, the V gene TRBV6-1, with a tentative D call TRBD1 (5 bases). Germline CDR1 is MNHNS and CDR2 is SASEGT. The CDR3 runs 18 residues. The ends were cut back, 5 bases at V and 6 bases at J, with 26 bases in the middle. As DNA, the CDR3 is TGTGCCAGCAGTCAACAGGAGAGACAATACGGGTTACGCAATGAGCAGTTCTTC. Its protein product is CASSQQERQYGLRNEQFF.

This clonotype was seen a handful of times. A read error may account for a junction end that differs from germline. This sequence joins TRBV20-1 and TRBJ1-1; maybe TRBD1 (5 bases). The CDR3 extends over 16 amino acids. CDR1 and CDR2 from the germline V gene are DFQATT and SNEGSKA (reference sequence). The CDR3: CSARADGGFWSTEAFF. The DNA of the CDR3 is TGCAGTGCCAGAGCCGACGGGGGGTTTTGGAGCACTGAAGCTTTCTTT.

This sequence joins TRBV6-5 and TRBJ2-7, with 8 bases fitting TRBD2. With V trimmed by 0 bases and J by 2 bases, 3 bases remained unmatched. In germline, CDR1 is MNHEY, CDR2 SVGAGI. The CDR3 extends over 15 amino acids. The CDR3 DNA reads as TGTGCCAGCAGTTACTCGGTAGCGGGGCCCTACGAGCAGTACTTC. This sequence encodes CASSYSVAGPYEQYF.

This clonotype was detected only a few times. CDR3 region: CASSTGTGFTETQYF. CDR3 DNA: TGTGCCAGCTCAACCGGGACAGGGTTCACAGAGACCCAGTACTTC. The chain carries TRBV18 and TRBJ2-5, with 9 bases fitting TRBD1. This CDR3 has 15 amino acids. The V segment lost 5 bases and the J segment 4 bases; nucleotides outside the gene matches: 8. Germline CDR1 and CDR2: KGHSH and LQKENI. The whole variable domain, remainder taken from reference TRBV18 and TRBJ2-5, is NAGVMQNPRHLVRRRGQEARLRCSPMKGHSHVYWYRQLPEEGLKFMVYLQKENIIDESGMPKERFSAEFPKEGPSILRIQQVVRGDSAAYFCASSTGTGFTETQYFGPGTRLLVL.

This clonotype was observed at least ten times. The chain links TRBV7-2 to TRBJ2-3; D is perhaps TRBD2 (5 bases). This CDR3 spans 16 amino acids. Germline V gives CDR1 SGHTA, CDR2 FQGNSA. With 5 bases removed from V and 0 bases from J, the gap between germline ends came to 15 bases. The CDR3 coding sequence is TGTGCCAGCAGCGCCGGAAGCGGAACTAGCACAGATACGCAGTATTTT. Amino acid sequence: CASSAGSGTSTDTQYF.

The chain uses TRBV4-3 and TRBJ2-4; TRBD1 might be the D (7 bases). CDR1 LGHNA and CDR2 YSLEER come from the germline V gene. CDR3 size: 15 residues. The germline V and J ends were trimmed by 1 base and 7 bases, with 14 bases remaining between them. The CDR3, as DNA: TGCGCCAGCAGCCAAGGGAGGGGGCGAGGGAACATTCAGTACTTC. This codes for CASSQGRGRGNIQYF.

The chain is built from TRBV19 and TRBJ1-4; D is unresolved. The germline V gene has CDR1 LNHDA and CDR2 SQIVND (reference sequence). This CDR3 has 15 residues. V lost 5 bases to trimming and J lost 4 bases, with 14 bases between them. Here the CDR3 reads CASSQLLEDNEKLFF. The DNA for the CDR3 is TGTGCCAGTAGTCAGTTGTTGGAAGATAATGAAAAACTGTTTTTT.

This clonotype was seen more than once but under ten times. CDR3 in amino acids: CASSLVGLDQPQHF. The DNA of the CDR3 is TGCGCCAGCAGCTTGGTGGGATTGGATCAGCCCCAGCATTTT. The chain couples TRBV5-1 to TRBJ1-5; D ambiguous. This CDR3 has 14 residues. V gave up 0 bases and J gave up 5 bases, with 9 bases separating them. Per germline, CDR1 SGHRS and CDR2 YFSETQ.

As regards this clonotype: One end of the junction fails to match germline, which may point to a read error. V is TRBV7-3 and J is TRBJ2-6; 7 nucleotides match TRBD2. The CDR3 is 17 residues long. The germline V gene has CDR1 SGHTA and CDR2 FQGTGA. The CDR3, as DNA: TGTGCCAGCAGCTTGTATGGGGGAGGGGCTGGGGCCGACGTCCTGACTTTC. Its protein product is CASSLYGGGAGADVLTF. Complete variable domain (other parts from reference TRBV7-3 and TRBJ2-6): GAGVSQTPSNKVTEKGKYVELRCDPISGHTALYWYRQSLGQGPEFLIYFQGTGAADDSGLPNDRFFAVRPEGSVSTLKIQRTERGDSAVYLCASSLYGGGAGADVLTFGAGSRLTVL.

This clonotype occurred a few times. The chain uses TRBV7-2 and TRBJ2-5; tentatively, D is TRBD1 or TRBD2 (5 bases each). Germline V gene data show CDR1 as SGHTA and CDR2 as FQGNSA. The CDR3 covers 13 residues. V was trimmed by 8 bases and J by 5 bases, leaving 15 bases between them. CDR3 loop: CASGGRGPETQYF. The CDR3 nucleotides are TGTGCCAGCGGAGGACGGGGCCCGGAGACCCAGTACTTC. The variable domain in full, completed from reference TRBV7-2 and TRBJ2-5, reads GAGVSQSPSNKVTEKGKDVELRCDPISGHTALYWYRQSLGQGLEFLIYFQGNSAPDKSGLPSDRFSAERTGGSVSTLTIQRTQQEDSAVYLCASGGRGPETQYFGPGTRLLVL.

V is TRBV3-1 and J is TRBJ1-5, with D hard to call. The germline V gene has CDR1 LGHDT and CDR2 YNNKEL (reference sequence). This CDR3 has 13 amino acids. V was pared by 0 bases and J by 10 bases, with 10 bases between. Written as DNA, the CDR3 is TGTGCCAGCAGCCAAGATAATAAGGACCCCCAGCATTTT. Translated, it gives CASSQDNKDPQHF. The full variable domain, its missing parts supplied by reference TRBV3-1 and TRBJ1-5, is DTAVSQTPKYLVTQMGNDKSIKCEQNLGHDTMYWYKQDSKKFLKIMFSYNNKELIINETVPNRFSPKSPDKAHLNLHINSLELGDSAVYFCASSQDNKDPQHFGDGTRLSIL.

The rearrangement links TRBV23-1 to TRBJ2-7; D gene unclear. TRBV23-1 is annotated as an ORF whose role is uncertain. The CDR3 is made up of 11 amino acids. The ends were cut back, 6 bases at V and 4 bases at J, with 7 bases in the middle. The CDR3 coding sequence is TGCGCCAGCAGGCCGCGATACGAGCAGTACGTC. Protein product: CASRPRYEQYV.

This clonotype was counted between two and nine times. The CDR3 DNA sequence: TGTGCCAGCAGCTTAGGAATAAGTCGGGATCAAGAGACCCAGTACTTC. It encodes CASSLGISRDQETQYF. V usage is TRBV7-2 and J usage is TRBJ2-5; D may be TRBD2 (5 bases). CDR3 length: 16 amino acids. Germline values: CDR1 SGHTA, CDR2 FQGNSA. The V end was cut by 1 base, the J end by 2 bases, with 14 bases between.

This clonotype was seen a handful of times. The chain employs TRBV4-3 and TRBJ1-1; D gene unclear. Looked up from germline, CDR1 is LGHNA and CDR2 is YSLEER. V was pared by 0 bases and J by 2 bases, with 7 bases between. CDR3 length: 14 amino acids. The CDR3 spells CASSQDMGNTEAFF. The CDR3 DNA is TGCGCCAGCAGCCAAGACATGGGAAACACTGAAGCTTTCTTT.

The V gene is TRBV7-7, the J gene TRBJ2-1, with D possibly matching TRBD1 (6 bases). Germline V gene sequence: CDR1 SSHAT, CDR2 FNYEAQ (reference sequence). Trimming pared 5 bases from V and 7 bases from J, leaving 12 bases between. The CDR3 contains 13 residues. This chain's CDR3 is CASSSQGKNEQFF. DNA for the CDR3: TGTGCCAGCAGCAGTCAGGGGAAGAATGAGCAGTTCTTC.

The J gene is TRBJ2-1, the V gene TRBV27; no reliable D call. Between the trimmed V and J ends, which lost 8 bases and 6 bases, there was a span of 14 bases. This CDR3 spans 13 amino acids. CDR1 is MNHEY and CDR2 is SMNVEV in the germline V gene (reference sequence). Here the CDR3 DNA reads TGTGCCAGCCTGCCGACGGAAGGCAATGAGCAGTTCTTC. Protein sequence: CASLPTEGNEQFF.

This clonotype showed up many times. V gene TRBV2 combines with J gene TRBJ2-5; D not resolved. Trimming stripped 2 bases from V and 2 bases from J, with 9 bases between. The CDR3 is 14 amino acids. Germline V gene sequence: CDR1 SNHLY, CDR2 FYNNEI. The CDR3 reads CASSEWSEQETQYF. In DNA form, the CDR3 reads TGTGCCAGCAGTGAATGGTCAGAACAAGAGACCCAGTACTTC.

CDR3 nucleotides: TGTGCCAGCAGCTTAGAGGAGAGAGGCTACACCTTC. Protein sequence: CASSLEERGYTF. This chain connects TRBV7-9 to TRBJ1-2; no definite D call. This CDR3 contains 12 residues. Germline CDR1 and CDR2: SEHNR and FQNEAQ (reference sequence). V was trimmed by 1 base and J by 8 bases, leaving 8 bases between them. The full variable domain, its missing parts supplied by reference TRBV7-9 and TRBJ1-2, is DTGVSQNPRHKITKRGQNVTFRCDPISEHNRLYWYRQTLGQGPEFLTYFQNEAQLEKSRLLSDRFSAERPKGSFSTLEIQRTEQGDSAMYLCASSLEERGYTFGSGTRLTVV.